This paragraph reports one TCR beta chain. TCRdb redid the calling of the 5' RACE reads with MiXCR, one entry per CDR3 protein. The table records 1,800,000 or so distinct CDR3 sequences, about 31% of them present only once. The sample belongs to a study of identical twins. Sequencing used cord blood. This clonotype originated in a newborn girl in good health.

CDR3 region: CSAKVGHRTEAFF. Written as DNA, the CDR3 is TGCAGTGCTAAGGTCGGACACAGGACTGAAGCTTTCTTT. V and J are TRBV20-1 and TRBJ1-1, with D maybe TRBD1 (5 bases). This CDR3 is built from 13 residues. V lost 4 bases to trimming and J lost 5 bases, with 14 bases between them. Germline V gene lookup returns CDR1 DFQATT and CDR2 SNEGSKA (reference sequence).